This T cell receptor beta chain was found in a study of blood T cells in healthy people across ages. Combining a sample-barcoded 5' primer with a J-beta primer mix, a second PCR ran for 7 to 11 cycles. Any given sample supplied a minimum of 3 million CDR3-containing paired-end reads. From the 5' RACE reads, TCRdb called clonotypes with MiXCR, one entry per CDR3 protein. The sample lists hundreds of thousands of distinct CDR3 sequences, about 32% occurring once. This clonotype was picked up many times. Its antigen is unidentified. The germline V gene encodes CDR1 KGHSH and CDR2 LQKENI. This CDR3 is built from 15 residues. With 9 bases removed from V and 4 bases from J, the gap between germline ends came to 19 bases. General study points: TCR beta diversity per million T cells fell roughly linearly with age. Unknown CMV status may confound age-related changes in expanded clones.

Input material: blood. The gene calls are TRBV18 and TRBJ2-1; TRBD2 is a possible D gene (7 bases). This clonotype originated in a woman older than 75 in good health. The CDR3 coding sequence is TGTGCCAGTTTCACCGCGGGGGCAACTTACAATGAGCAGTTCTTC. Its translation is CASFTAGATYNEQFF.